This passage covers 22 T cell receptor beta chains from one sample sequenced in a study of T cells in Graves' hyperthyroidism and ophthalmopathy. The CDR3 regions of TCR beta were amplified from RNA transcripts. A set of HTBI primers served as the primers for a first-round RT-PCR of the TCR CDR3. TCRdb redid the calling of the multiplex PCR reads with MiXCR, one entry per CDR3 protein. Of roughly 300,000 distinct CDR3 sequences in the sample, about 21% were seen once. Source material: blood. These receptors all come from a woman in her fifties or sixties with Graves' hyperthyroidism.

J is TRBJ2-2 and V is TRBV2; TRBD1 matches at 10 bases. The CDR3 length is 17 residues. J lost 2 bases, V lost 6 bases, and 9 bases had no gene match. CDR1 and CDR2 from the germline V gene are SNHLY and FYNNEI. The CDR3 reads CASRASGTGENTGELFF. The CDR3 DNA follows: TGTGCCAGCAGAGCTAGTGGGACAGGGGAAAACACCGGGGAGCTGTTTTTT.

The chain employs TRBV29-1 and TRBJ2-7, with TRBD2 identical over 10 bases. The germline V gene has CDR1 SQVTM and CDR2 ANQGSEA. V was pared by 5 bases and J by 6 bases, with 4 bases of the junction left unmatched. This CDR3 contains 12 residues. Written as DNA, the CDR3 is TGCAGCGTTAGCGGGGGGGCGGTCGAGCAGTACTTC. This encodes CSVSGGAVEQYF.

This clonotype was counted between two and nine times. V and J are TRBV4-1 and TRBJ1-4; D is ambiguous. CDR1 is MGHRA, CDR2 YSYEKL, per germline. The CDR3 is made up of 15 amino acids. Trimming took 0 bases from V and 1 from J, leaving 6 bases between them. The CDR3 reads CASSQEPGTNEKLFF. CDR3 bases: TGCGCCAGCAGCCAAGAACCTGGAACTAATGAAAAACTGTTTTTT.

This clonotype showed up many times. The chain carries TRBV12-3 or TRBV12-4 and TRBJ1-1; D not certain. This CDR3 spans 12 amino acids. Between the trimmed V and J ends, which lost 6 bases and 1 base, there was a span of 6 bases. The CDR3 DNA is TGTGCCAGCAGACGGGGGAACACTGAAGCTTTCTTT. It codes for CASRRGNTEAFF.

There are many counts of this clonotype. J is TRBJ1-1 and V is TRBV18, with TRBD1 matching 12 bases. J gave up 4 bases and V 4 bases, and 4 bases lay outside the gene matches. CDR3 length: 15 residues. Germline CDR1 KGHSH, CDR2 LQKENI. The CDR3 coding sequence is TGTGCCAGCTCACTAGGGACAGGGGGCGGCACTGAAGCTTTCTTT. Translation: CASSLGTGGGTEAFF.

This chain joins TRBV9 and TRBJ1-2; a possible D gene is TRBD1 (5 bases). The CDR3 is 17 amino acids. Germline CDR1 reads SGDLS; CDR2 reads YYNGEE. V was clipped by 0 bases and J by 2 bases, with 17 bases between them. CDR3 in DNA: TGTGCCAGCAGCGTAGGCACGGGGGGGGGGTCGAACTATGGCTACACCTTC. It codes for CASSVGTGGGSNYGYTF.

The chain recombines TRBV29-1 with TRBJ2-2, with 10 bases identical to TRBD2. The germline V gene encodes CDR1 SQVTM and CDR2 ANQGSEA. CDR3 length: 14 amino acids. After removal of 4 bases from V and 2 bases from J, the junction contained 1 base not matched to a gene. The CDR3 loop is CSVGTSGNTGELFF. CDR3 bases: TGCAGCGTTGGGACTAGCGGAAACACCGGGGAGCTGTTTTTT.

This clonotype showed up many times. The chain has TRBV3-1 and TRBJ2-1; D gene unclear. This CDR3 comprises 15 residues. V was clipped by 7 bases and J by 0 bases, with 13 bases between them. Germline V gene lookup returns CDR1 LGHDT and CDR2 YNNKEL (reference sequence). The CDR3 DNA reads TGTGCCAGCACCAATCAGCCTAGCTCCTACAATGAGCAGTTCTTC. This encodes CASTNQPSSYNEQFF.

The V call is TRBV30, the J call TRBJ1-2, with TRBD1 identical over 7 bases. This CDR3 region has 13 residues. Germline V gene sequence: CDR1 GTSNPN, CDR2 SVGIG (reference sequence). CDR3 DNA: TGTACCTCAGAAGACAGGGCTGTCTATGGCTACACCTTC. Translating it yields CTSEDRAVYGYTF.

The chain joins TRBV5-1 to TRBJ1-4; D uncertain. The V and J ends lost 8 bases and 0 bases respectively, with 14 bases between them. Germline CDR1 and CDR2: SGHRS and YFSETQ. The CDR3 extends over 15 amino acids. The CDR3 nucleotides are TGCGCCAGTAAACTAGACGGAGCAACTAATGAAAAACTGTTTTTT. This encodes CASKLDGATNEKLFF.

As regards this clonotype: At one boundary the junction diverges from the germline segment, which might be a read error. This chain links TRBV7-2 with TRBJ2-7; 11 bases align to TRBD2. This CDR3 comprises 17 residues. Germline V gene data show CDR1 as SGHTA and CDR2 as FQGNSA. CDR3 protein: CASSSLRLAGGSYDQYF. The CDR3 DNA reads as TGTGCCAGCAGCTCCCTCCGGTTAGCGGGAGGGTCCTACGATCAGTACTTC. The variable domain in full, completed from reference TRBV7-2 and TRBJ2-7, reads GAGVSQSPSNKVTEKGKDVELRCDPISGHTALYWYRQSLGQGLEFLIYFQGNSAPDKSGLPSDRFSAERTGGSVSTLTIQRTQQEDSAVYLCASSSLRLAGGSYDQYFGPGTRLTVT.

V is TRBV28 and J is TRBJ2-2, with 8 bases identical to TRBD2. The CDR3 covers 14 residues. V shed 6 bases and J 2 bases; nucleotides not matched to a gene: 2. Germline V gene data show CDR1 as MDHEN and CDR2 as SYDVKM. CDR3 nucleotides: TGTGCCAGCAGACGGGGGGGTAACACCGGGGAGCTGTTTTTT. Translation: CASRRGGNTGELFF. The complete variable domain, with remaining parts taken from reference TRBV28 and TRBJ2-2, reads DVKVTQSSRYLVKRTGEKVFLECVQDMDHENMFWYRQDPGLGLRLIYFSYDVKMKEKGDIPEGYSVSREKKERFSLILESASTNQTSMYLCASRRGGNTGELFFGEGSRLTVL.

This clonotype was counted at least ten times. DNA of the CDR3: TGTGCCAGCAGCTTAGACGGGAGGGCCTCTAGTGAGCAGTTCTTC. Translating it yields CASSLDGRASSEQFF. The J gene is TRBJ2-1, the V gene TRBV7-3; 8 nucleotides line up with TRBD2. Germline V CDR1 and CDR2: SGHTA, FQGTGA. This CDR3 spans 15 amino acids. Unmatched junction bases numbered 9, after V lost 2 bases and J lost 9 bases.

This clonotype was seen at least ten times. V is TRBV6-1 and J is TRBJ2-1; TRBD2 matches 14 bases. CDR1 is MNHNS and CDR2 is SASEGT in the germline V gene. The CDR3 length is 18 residues. V was pared by 8 bases and J by 1 base, with 10 bases of the junction left unmatched. CDR3 DNA sequence: TGTGCCAGCGGCCCGGGACTAGCGGGGGTCGGATCCTACAATGAGCAGTTCTTC. It encodes CASGPGLAGVGSYNEQFF.

This clonotype has a count of ten or more. The chain links TRBV6-1 to TRBJ2-1, with D tentatively TRBD1 or TRBD2 (6 bases each). Germline CDR1 is MNHNS and CDR2 is SASEGT. V was shortened by 5 bases and J by 6 bases, with 14 bases between the two germline ends. CDR3 length: 14 amino acids. CDR3 bases: TGTGCCAGCAGTTATTCTGGGGGGCCCAATGAGCAGTTCTTC. This sequence encodes CASSYSGGPNEQFF.

The chain has TRBV4-2 and TRBJ2-7, with TRBD1 as a possible D gene (7 bases). CDR1 LGHNA and CDR2 YNFKEQ come from the germline V gene. This CDR3 has 15 residues. Trimming left V 1 base short and J 3 bases short, with 13 bases between. CDR3 region: CASSQGQGGSYEQYF. CDR3 in DNA: TGTGCCAGCAGCCAAGGACAGGGAGGTAGCTACGAGCAGTACTTC.

As regards this clonotype: Since a much larger clone is just one base distant, this may be a read error. The chain recombines TRBV6-2 or TRBV6-3 with TRBJ2-2; D remains unclear. The germline gives CDR1 MNHEY, CDR2 SVGEGT. The CDR3 is 15 amino acids. The CDR3 DNA reads as TGTGCCAGCAGTAGACTCCTGGGCTCCACCGAGGAGCTGTTTTTT. Translation gives CASSRLLGSTEELFF.

There are many counts of this clonotype. This rearrangement joins TRBV11-3 to TRBJ2-1, with 10 bases lining up with TRBD2. The V gene end was trimmed by 1 base and the J gene end by 4 bases; junction bases not matched to a gene: 4. This CDR3 spans 16 amino acids. Per the germline V gene, CDR1 is SGHNT and CDR2 is YENEEA. The DNA for the CDR3 is TGTGCCAGCAGCTTAGCCGTAGCGGGAGGATACAATGAGCAGTTCTTC. This encodes CASSLAVAGGYNEQFF.

This clonotype was picked up one time. The chain links TRBV20-1 to TRBJ2-2; D gene ambiguous. Trimming removed 1 base from V and 5 bases from J, with 8 bases in between. The CDR3 is 13 residues long. Per germline, CDR1 DFQATT and CDR2 SNEGSKA (reference sequence). The CDR3 region is CSARGPGTGELFF. The CDR3 nucleotides read TGCAGTGCTAGAGGTCCCGGGACCGGGGAGCTGTTTTTT.

This rearrangement joins TRBV20-1 to TRBJ1-1; the D gene is possibly TRBD1 (5 bases). The V and J ends lost 0 bases and 0 bases respectively, with 17 bases between them. The CDR3 runs to 17 residues. From germline, CDR1 is DFQATT and CDR2 SNEGSKA (reference sequence). The CDR3 DNA reads TGCAGTGCTAGAGATTCTGCACAGGTCAACGTGAACACTGAAGCTTTCTTT. Translating gives CSARDSAQVNVNTEAFF.

This clonotype turned up a few times. The gene calls are TRBV7-9 and TRBJ2-7, with D possibly matching TRBD2 (6 bases). CDR3 length: 13 residues. From germline, CDR1 is SEHNR and CDR2 FQNEAQ (reference sequence). The V end was cut by 4 bases, the J end by 3 bases, with 10 bases between. The CDR3 DNA is TGTGCCAGCAGCTCGGCGGGACTCTACGAGCAGTACTTC. Amino acids: CASSSAGLYEQYF.

The chain joins TRBV28 to TRBJ1-4, with a possible D match to TRBD1 (5 bases). The V end was cut by 6 bases, the J end by 5 bases, with 13 bases between. Germline CDR1 is MDHEN and CDR2 is SYDVKM. The CDR3 runs to 14 residues. CDR3 sequence: CASSWSTANEKLFF. For the CDR3, the DNA is TGTGCCAGCAGCTGGTCGACAGCCAATGAAAAACTGTTTTTT.